This T cell receptor (beta chain) was identified during a study of T cell changes during pregnancy in multiple sclerosis. Libraries were prepared by immunoSEQ multiplex PCR; TCRdb keeps only in-frame clonotypes and omits some of them. The data hold tens of thousands of clones, with 92% observed a single time. The CDR3 sequence is 13 residues long. V lost 4 bases and J lost 6; bases outside the gene matches: 4. The germline CDR1 and CDR2 sequences are LNHDA and SQIVND (reference sequence). The V gene is TRBV19, the J gene TRBJ2-3, with TRBD1 matching over 7 bases. This specimen consisted of CD4+ T cells from peripheral blood mononuclear cells, obtained after pregnancy. The TCR sequence derives from a female donor with multiple sclerosis, enrolled in a pregnancy study. The CDR3 coding sequence is TGTGCCAGTAGTACCAGGGGGTGGGATACGCAGTATTTT. Its protein is CASSTRGWDTQYF.